Listed below are T cell receptor beta chains from one sample, sequenced in a study of blood T cell repertoires in COVID-19. This table comes from immunoSEQ multiplex PCR, and its TCRdb copy is limited to in-frame clones, with some not included. Here the sample spans roughly 6,100 clones, approximately 82% being singletons. Sequenced input: peripheral blood. The receptors were sampled from a human donor with active COVID-19. The donor label of this sample is uncertain. Each CDR3 is given with its conserved first and last residue. Fields, in order: J gene, V gene, D gene, clone size, CDR3 DNA, CDR3 protein. A D gene is named only where the DNA matches it firmly. For some rows the clone size is stated as once, few or many, or as a class when expanded; others skip it.

j_gene: TRBJ2-2; v_gene: TRBV11-2; d_gene: TRBD2; abundance: -; CDR3nt: TGTGCCAGCAGCTTAAGGACTAGCCTTCTGAACACCGGGGAGCTGTTTTTT; CDR3aa: CASSLRTSLLNTGELFF
j_gene: TRBJ2-5; v_gene: TRBV19; d_gene: TRBD2; abundance: -; CDR3nt: TGTGCCAGTCAACCTTCTCGAGCGGGGAGCTGGGAGACCCAGTACTTC; CDR3aa: CASQPSRAGSWETQYF
j_gene: TRBJ2-1; v_gene: TRBV6-4; d_gene: TRBD2; abundance: -; CDR3nt: TGTGCCAGCAGTGAAGGGACTAGCGGGTTTAATGAGCAGTTCTTC; CDR3aa: CASSEGTSGFNEQFF
j_gene: TRBJ1-1; v_gene: TRBV2; d_gene: -; abundance: -; CDR3nt: TGTGCCAGCAGTGAAGGCGGTTCGTTGGGATCACGGGGAGCTTTCTTT; CDR3aa: CASSEGGSLGSRGAFF
j_gene: TRBJ1-1; v_gene: TRBV19; d_gene: TRBD1; abundance: -; CDR3nt: TGTGCCAGTAGTAGGGACAGGGAGCCGAACACTGAAGCTTTCTTT; CDR3aa: CASSRDREPNTEAFF
j_gene: TRBJ1-2; v_gene: TRBV18; d_gene: -; abundance: few; CDR3nt: TGTGCCAGCTCACCTGACAGCCTCCCTAACTATGGCTACACCTTC; CDR3aa: CASSPDSLPNYGYTF
j_gene: TRBJ2-7; v_gene: TRBV6-1; d_gene: -; abundance: -; CDR3nt: TGTGCCAGCAGTGAAACTCTAGCCCTAGGGCACGAGCAGTACTTC; CDR3aa: CASSETLALGHEQYF
j_gene: TRBJ2-6; v_gene: TRBV6-4; d_gene: TRBD2; abundance: -; CDR3nt: TGTGCCAGCAGTGACTCGACTAGCGGCTCTGGGGCCAACGTCCTGACTTTC; CDR3aa: CASSDSTSGSGANVLTF
j_gene: TRBJ2-2; v_gene: TRBV4-2; d_gene: TRBD1; abundance: -; CDR3nt: TGTGCCAGCAGCGCGGGACAGGGGAAGGGGGAGCTGTTTTTT; CDR3aa: CASSAGQGKGELFF
j_gene: TRBJ1-5; v_gene: TRBV5-3; d_gene: -; abundance: -; CDR3nt: TGTGCCAGAAGACCCCCCAGGGTAGGCAATCAGCCCCAGCATTTT; CDR3aa: CARRPPRVGNQPQHF
j_gene: TRBJ2-7; v_gene: TRBV7-9; d_gene: -; abundance: -; CDR3nt: TGTGCCAGCAGCTTCGCGGGGCTAGGGGCGTACGAGCAGTACTTC; CDR3aa: CASSFAGLGAYEQYF
j_gene: TRBJ2-7; v_gene: TRBV5-4; d_gene: TRBD2; abundance: -; CDR3nt: TGTGCCAGCAGCATGGGACTAGCGGGGGGTTACGAGCAGTACTTC; CDR3aa: CASSMGLAGGYEQYF
j_gene: TRBJ2-3; v_gene: TRBV11-1; d_gene: TRBD2; abundance: -; CDR3nt: TGTGCCAGCAGCGCCGCCCTAGCGGGAGACGCAGATACGCAGTATTTT; CDR3aa: CASSAALAGDADTQYF